A single sample is the source of the 29 T cell receptor beta chains below, sequenced in a study of blood T cell repertoires in COVID-19. Data came from immunoSEQ multiplex PCR; TCRdb stores just in-frame clones and leaves some out. Among 250,000 to 300,000 clones listed, more than 70% were seen once. The sample comprised peripheral blood. These receptors all stem from a woman aged 30 to 39 who had recovered from COVID-19.

This rearrangement joins TRBV27 to TRBJ1-6; unclear D gene. CDR3 length: 16 amino acids. Trimming stripped 6 bases from V and 6 bases from J, with 18 bases between. CDR1 is MNHEY, CDR2 SMNVEV, per germline (reference sequence). CDR3 sequence reads: CASRLELGRFNSPLHF. CDR3 nucleotide sequence: TGTGCCAGCAGGCTCGAACTTGGGCGCTTTAATTCACCCCTCCACTTT.

This chain connects TRBV6-6 to TRBJ1-1, with no clear D. This CDR3 spans 14 amino acids. Trimming took 6 bases from V and 8 from J, leaving 19 bases between them. Germline CDR1 MNHNY, CDR2 SVGAGI (reference sequence). The CDR3 is CASSKQVREGEAFF. Here the CDR3 DNA reads TGTGCCAGCAGCAAACAAGTCCGGGAAGGGGAAGCTTTCTTT.

V gene TRBV12-3 or TRBV12-4 combines with J gene TRBJ2-7; D ambiguous. There are 11 residues in the CDR3. The V end was cut by 4 bases, the J end by 1 base, with 2 bases between. The CDR3: CASSSSYEQYF. DNA for the CDR3: TGTGCCAGCAGTTCGTCCTACGAGCAGTACTTC.

The V call is TRBV7-2, the J call TRBJ2-5; D possibly corresponds to TRBD1 (5 bases). Germline loops: CDR1 SGHTA, CDR2 FQGNSA. V was cut by 1 base and J by 5 bases, with 11 bases left in between. The CDR3 consists of 14 residues. CDR3 residues: CASSLGGPRETQYF. The CDR3 DNA reads as TGTGCCAGCAGCTTAGGGGGCCCGAGGGAGACCCAGTACTTC.

This sequence joins TRBV5-4 and TRBJ1-2; D not resolved. The germline CDR1 and CDR2 sequences are SGHNT and YYREEE (reference sequence). V was shortened by 2 bases and J by 0 bases, with 5 bases between the two germline ends. The CDR3 consists of 13 residues. CDR3 sequence: CASSFPANYGYTF. The CDR3 DNA sequence: TGTGCCAGCAGCTTCCCTGCTAACTATGGCTACACCTTC.

Only one count was recorded for this clone. The chain is built from TRBV6-2 or TRBV6-3 and TRBJ1-2; 7 bases map to TRBD1. Trimming at V came to 5 bases and at J to 8 bases, leaving 11 bases not matched to a gene. Per the germline V gene, CDR1 is MNHEY and CDR2 is SVGEGT. The CDR3 has 14 residues. CDR3 amino acids: CASSTRGQSGGYTF. Here the CDR3 DNA reads TGTGCCAGCAGTACAAGGGGACAGTCGGGAGGCTACACCTTC.

V gene TRBV10-3 combines with J gene TRBJ1-2; D not certain. This CDR3 contains 15 residues. Germline V gives CDR1 ENHRY, CDR2 SYGVKD. V was clipped by 11 bases and J by 0 bases, with 19 bases between them. DNA for the CDR3: TGTGCCGCCAACCCATCGGGAATAGCTAACTATGGCTACACCTTC. Translating gives CAANPSGIANYGYTF.

The chain combines TRBV5-1 with TRBJ2-2; weak D call: TRBD2 (6 bases). This CDR3 has 16 amino acids. Trimming left V 0 bases short and J 3 bases short, with 12 bases between. The germline V gene encodes CDR1 SGHRS and CDR2 YFSETQ. The DNA of the CDR3 is TGCGCCAGCAGCTTGGGATATGGGGACTACACCGGGGAGCTGTTTTTT. Amino acid sequence: CASSLGYGDYTGELFF.

This clone is a singleton in its sample. The gene calls are TRBV30 and TRBJ2-5; D is unresolved. The CDR3 is made up of 12 amino acids. Germline V CDR1 and CDR2: GTSNPN, SVGIG (reference sequence). The V end was cut by 2 bases, the J end by 0 bases, with 4 bases between. CDR3 sequence: CAWSSYQETQYF. CDR3 nucleotides: TGTGCCTGGAGTTCGTACCAAGAGACCCAGTACTTC.

This clone was recorded once. The gene calls are TRBV25-1 and TRBJ2-1, with 8 positions matching TRBD2. CDR3 length equals 13 residues. Germline loops: CDR1 MGHDK, CDR2 SYGVNS. V lost 6 bases to trimming and J lost 2 bases; unmatched junction nucleotides: 0. CDR3 in amino acids: CASSGGAYNEQFF. CDR3 nucleotide sequence: TGTGCCAGCAGCGGGGGGGCCTACAATGAGCAGTTCTTC.

This sequence joins TRBV7-9 and TRBJ1-2; possible D gene TRBD1, 5 bases. Germline V lookup: CDR1 SEHNR, CDR2 FQNEAQ (reference sequence). Trimming removed 5 bases from V and 8 bases from J, with 24 bases in between. This CDR3 has 16 residues. CDR3 bases: TGTGCCAGCAGCCCTGACATAGGGAGGGGTAACGGGGGCTACACCTTC. Translated, it gives CASSPDIGRGNGGYTF.

The chain carries TRBV9 and TRBJ1-6, with D perhaps matching TRBD1 (6 bases). The V gene's germline CDR1 is SGDLS and CDR2 YYNGEE. CDR3 length equals 14 residues. Deletions cut 4 bases from V and 5 bases from J, with 10 bases between. The CDR3, as DNA: TGTGCCAGCAGCCGGGACACCGATAATTCACCCCTCCACTTT. It translates to CASSRDTDNSPLHF.

V usage is TRBV7-2 and J usage is TRBJ2-3; the D is unclear. This CDR3 region has 15 residues. V lost 3 bases to trimming and J lost 1 base, with 11 bases between them. Germline V gene data show CDR1 as SGHTA and CDR2 as FQGNSA. The CDR3 DNA reads TGTGCCAGCAGCTTTTCGCTCGGTGGCACAGATACGCAGTATTTT. It codes for CASSFSLGGTDTQYF.

J is TRBJ2-1 and V is TRBV19; 11 positions agree with TRBD1. V dropped 9 bases and J dropped 4; count of bases not matched to a gene: 8. This CDR3 comprises 15 residues. Germline V lookup: CDR1 LNHDA, CDR2 SQIVND (reference sequence). CDR3 in DNA: TGTGCCAGCCGACGGGACAGGGGGTCTTACAATGAGCAGTTCTTC. It translates to CASRRDRGSYNEQFF.

The J gene is TRBJ2-2, the V gene TRBV7-3; the D gene is possibly TRBD1 (5 bases). Trimming shortened V by 1 base and J by 6 bases, and 15 bases separated the two germline ends. Germline loops: CDR1 SGHTA, CDR2 FQGTGA. This CDR3 is 16 amino acids long. CDR3: CASSLKGQGRSGELFF. In DNA form, the CDR3 reads TGTGCCAGCAGCTTAAAGGGGCAGGGCCGCTCCGGGGAGCTGTTTTTT.

The chain couples TRBV5-1 to TRBJ1-4, with D hard to call. In germline, CDR1 is SGHRS, CDR2 YFSETQ. Trimming took off 4 bases at V and 8 bases at J, with 12 bases between the two ends. The CDR3 totals 13 residues. Here the CDR3 DNA reads TGCGCCAGCAGCCTAACGGTCGGGGAAAAACTGTTTTTT. It specifies CASSLTVGEKLFF.

The rearrangement links TRBV6-6 to TRBJ2-5; D possibly corresponds to TRBD2 (6 bases). The germline V gene encodes CDR1 MNHNY and CDR2 SVGAGI (reference sequence). V shed 6 bases and J shed 0 bases, with 11 bases lying between them. The CDR3 loop spans 14 amino acids. DNA of the CDR3: TGTGCCAGCAGGACCGGGACTTACCAAGAGACCCAGTACTTC. Its protein is CASRTGTYQETQYF.

The chain combines TRBV18 with TRBJ2-3; 8 bases agree with TRBD2. This CDR3 has 17 amino acids. The V and J ends lost 6 bases and 6 bases, in that order; junction bases with no gene match: 17. Per germline, CDR1 KGHSH and CDR2 LQKENI. CDR3 nucleotide sequence: TGTGCCAGCTCTCTCTCGGAGCGGGGGCCTCCTGGGGATACGCAGTATTTT. It yields the protein CASSLSERGPPGDTQYF.

The J gene is TRBJ2-2, the V gene TRBV5-1; D call uncertain. The germline V gene has CDR1 SGHRS and CDR2 YFSETQ. Trimming stripped 2 bases from V and 6 bases from J, with 8 bases between. The CDR3 sequence is 13 residues long. The CDR3 DNA sequence: TGCGCCAGCAGCTTTTCAGAGGCCGGGGAGCTGTTTTTT. This sequence encodes CASSFSEAGELFF.

The table lists this clone with a count of one. The V and J genes are TRBV19 and TRBJ2-3, with TRBD1 as a possible D gene (5 bases). V dropped 5 bases and J dropped 5 bases, with 8 bases sitting between them. Per the germline V gene, CDR1 is LNHDA and CDR2 is SQIVND (reference sequence). This CDR3 comprises 12 residues. This CDR3 reads CASSDSRDTQYF. The CDR3 DNA reads TGTGCCAGTAGTGACAGCCGAGATACGCAGTATTTT.

The V gene is TRBV7-3, the J gene TRBJ2-1, with a weak D call TRBD2 (6 bases). The germline CDR1 and CDR2 sequences are SGHTA and FQGTGA. V lost 5 bases, J lost 9 bases, and 14 bases lay in between. The CDR3 is 13 amino acids. This chain's CDR3 is CASSPRLDGEQFF. CDR3 in DNA: TGTGCCAGCAGCCCCCGACTAGATGGTGAGCAGTTCTTC.

The chain has TRBV6-2 or TRBV6-3 and TRBJ2-3; 9 nucleotides agree with TRBD2. CDR3 length: 15 residues. Per germline, CDR1 MNHEY and CDR2 SVGEGT. J gave up 4 bases and V 2 bases, and 4 bases lay outside the gene matches. CDR3 sequence reads: CASSYGGGASDTQYF. CDR3 in DNA: TGTGCCAGCAGTTACGGCGGGGGGGCCTCAGATACGCAGTATTTT.

The V call is TRBV19, the J call TRBJ2-5; D perhaps matches TRBD1 (6 bases). Trimming removed 6 bases from V and 5 bases from J, with 13 bases in between. The CDR3 runs to 13 residues. Germline CDR1 is LNHDA and CDR2 is SQIVND (reference sequence). The chain's CDR3 is CASRGRGGETQYF. DNA of the CDR3: TGTGCCAGTAGAGGCAGGGGCGGGGAGACCCAGTACTTC.

The chain links TRBV19 to TRBJ1-3, with D perhaps matching TRBD1 (6 bases). The length of the CDR3 is 14 residues. Trimming cost V 4 bases and J 3 bases, with 10 bases left between them. Germline V gives CDR1 LNHDA, CDR2 SQIVND (reference sequence). The CDR3 DNA sequence: TGTGCCAGTAGTACCGACAGGATTGGAAACACCATATATTTT. Protein sequence: CASSTDRIGNTIYF.

This sequence joins TRBV24-1 and TRBJ2-1, with 9 positions matching TRBD2. This CDR3 has 16 residues. In germline, CDR1 is KGHDR, CDR2 SFDVKD. J was trimmed by 5 bases and V by 4 bases; bases with no gene match: 8. The CDR3 region is CATSDSTAGGHNEQFF. In nucleotides, the CDR3 is TGTGCCACCAGTGACTCCACAGCGGGGGGACACAATGAGCAGTTCTTC.

This chain uses TRBV14 with TRBJ1-1, with D possibly being TRBD1 (6 bases). The CDR3 contains 13 residues. Trimming removed 4 bases from V and 1 base from J, with 7 bases in between. Germline V gives CDR1 SGHDN, CDR2 FVKESK. The CDR3 loop reads CASSRQENTEAFF. CDR3 DNA: TGTGCCAGCAGCCGACAGGAGAACACTGAAGCTTTCTTT.

This clone turned up a few times. J is TRBJ2-5 and V is TRBV7-9, with 8 nucleotides matching TRBD1. This CDR3 comprises 13 residues. Trimming at V came to 5 bases and at J to 4 bases, leaving 3 bases not matched to a gene. Germline-derived CDR1 and CDR2 are SEHNR and FQNEAQ (reference sequence). CDR3 amino acids: CASSRGQGETQYF. The CDR3 DNA follows: TGTGCCAGCAGCCGCGGACAGGGAGAGACCCAGTACTTC.

The gene calls are TRBV10-3 and TRBJ1-4, with D uncertain. The V gene's germline CDR1 is ENHRY and CDR2 SYGVKD. Trimming pared 2 bases from V and 8 bases from J, leaving 18 bases between. The CDR3 contains 16 residues. CDR3 nucleotide sequence: TGTGCCATCAGTGAGATTGCAGGACTCCGCAGGGAAAAACTGTTTTTT. Translation gives CAISEIAGLRREKLFF.

The chain joins TRBV3-1 (or the pseudogene TRBV3-2) to TRBJ2-5; weak D call: TRBD1 (5 bases). The CDR3 consists of 15 residues. The germline V gene has CDR1 LGHDT and CDR2 YNNKEL (reference sequence). The germline V and J ends were trimmed by 6 bases and 4 bases, with 18 bases remaining between them. DNA for the CDR3: TGTGCCAGCAGAAAAGCTTCAGGGTGGGGAGAGACCCAGTACTTC. This translates into CASRKASGWGETQYF.